Shown below are 18 T cell receptor beta chains from a single sample sequenced in a study of circulating CD8 cells and anti-PD-1 response in melanoma. TCR libraries were prepared from around 15 ng of total RNA with the QIAseq Immune Repertoire TCR panel. MiXCR, applied by TCRdb to the reads, yields one record per CDR3 protein. The sample has some 820 distinct CDR3 sequences; around 13% are singletons. Live CD3+CD8+TCRalphabeta+ cells were sorted into four subsets by PD-1 and/or TIGIT. The sample in question was CD8+ T cells from PBMCs, obtained at baseline or after one month of anti-PD-1 therapy (not recorded which). Source of these receptors: a human donor with melanoma.

By frequency in the sample, this clonotype is medium-sized. The J gene is TRBJ2-7, the V gene TRBV27, with 9 bases that match TRBD1. This CDR3 is 18 amino acids long. Germline V gene lookup returns CDR1 MNHEY and CDR2 SMNVEV (reference sequence). V lost 6 bases to trimming and J lost 0 bases; unmatched junction nucleotides: 15. The CDR3 reads CASSLKGGTGPSSYEQYF. CDR3 sequence (DNA): TGTGCCAGCAGCCTAAAAGGGGGGACAGGGCCTAGCTCCTACGAGCAGTACTTC.

By share of the sample, this clonotype is large. V gene TRBV27 combines with J gene TRBJ1-1; a weak D match, TRBD1 (5 bases). V dropped 8 bases and J dropped 5 bases, with 12 bases sitting between them. Germline CDR1 and CDR2: MNHEY and SMNVEV (reference sequence). There are 12 residues in the CDR3. Here the CDR3 reads CASWGIGTEAFF. CDR3 sequence (DNA): TGTGCCAGCTGGGGGATCGGGACTGAAGCTTTCTTT.

This clonotype has a single count. This may arise from a read error, as a much more abundant clone is one base away. This chain uses TRBV4-2 with TRBJ2-3; D not certain. The CDR3 covers 14 residues. Germline lookup yields CDR1 LGHNA and CDR2 YNFKEQ. V was shortened by 1 base and J by 0 bases, with 5 bases between the two germline ends. CDR3 amino acids: CASSQVTSTDTQYF. The DNA of the CDR3 is TGTGCCAGCAGCCAAGTGACTAGCACAGATACGCAGTATTTT.

The V gene is TRBV27, the J gene TRBJ2-1, with D unclear. The V gene lost 3 bases and the J gene lost 2 bases, with 8 bases spanning the gap. CDR3 size: 14 residues. CDR1 and CDR2 from the germline V gene are MNHEY and SMNVEV (reference sequence). CDR3 in DNA: TGTGCCAGCAGTTTCCTGACACCCTACAATGAGCAGTTCTTC. Translated, it gives CASSFLTPYNEQFF.

This clonotype was picked up a small number of times. The J gene is TRBJ2-1, the V gene TRBV19, with TRBD2 identical over 11 bases. The CDR3 sequence is 15 residues long. From germline, CDR1 is LNHDA and CDR2 SQIVND (reference sequence). Trimming removed 4 bases from V and 8 bases from J; junction bases left unmatched: 7. CDR3 loop: CASSRTSGGFDEQFF. CDR3 DNA sequence: TGTGCCAGTAGTAGAACTAGCGGGGGTTTCGATGAGCAGTTCTTC.

Comment on this clonotype: A much larger clone differs from this one at a single base, so this may be a read error. This chain connects TRBV27 to TRBJ2-1; 9 bases are shared with TRBD2. The assigned J gene may be wrong: the sequence end matches TRBJ2-7 better. Per germline, CDR1 MNHEY and CDR2 SMNVEV (reference sequence). The CDR3 has 17 amino acids. The CDR3 loop is CASSSGGGGSSYNEQYF. In nucleotides, the CDR3 is TGTGCCAGCAGTTCCGGCGGGGGGGGTAGCTCCTACAATGAGCAGTACTTC.

By share of the sample, this clonotype is medium-sized. This chain uses TRBV6-5 with TRBJ2-1; D is perhaps TRBD2 (5 bases). Trimming left V 6 bases short and J 6 bases short, with 9 bases between. Germline V gene lookup returns CDR1 MNHEY and CDR2 SVGAGI. The CDR3 sequence is 12 residues long. The CDR3 sequence: CASSGERNEQFF. The CDR3, as DNA: TGTGCCAGCAGCGGGGAACGCAATGAGCAGTTCTTC.

The V call is TRBV28, the J call TRBJ2-1, with 16 bases that match TRBD2. In germline, CDR1 is MDHEN, CDR2 SYDVKM. This CDR3 is built from 18 residues. The V gene end was trimmed by 6 bases and the J gene end by 4 bases; junction bases not matched to a gene: 9. The CDR3 sequence: CASRPEGLAGGLYNEQFF. In DNA form, the CDR3 reads TGTGCCAGCAGACCCGAGGGACTAGCGGGGGGGCTATACAATGAGCAGTTCTTC.

This clonotype has more than one count but fewer than ten. V usage is TRBV5-6 and J usage is TRBJ1-4, with D tentatively TRBD1 (5 bases). V gave up 3 bases and J gave up 8 bases, with 11 bases separating them. The CDR3 consists of 13 residues. Germline V gene data show CDR1 as SGHDT and CDR2 as YYEEEE. The CDR3: CASSWDRKEKLFF. The CDR3 bases are TGTGCCAGCAGCTGGGACCGGAAGGAAAAACTGTTTTTT.

This clonotype is deemed medium-sized. The V call is TRBV29-1, the J call TRBJ1-2, with 7 positions matching TRBD1. The ends lost 6 bases at V and 7 bases at J; junction bases unmatched: 11. Germline CDR1 reads SQVTM; CDR2 reads ANQGSEA. The CDR3 spans 13 residues. The DNA of the CDR3 is TGCAGCGTGATATCCGGGACAGCCTTTGGCTACACCTTC. This codes for CSVISGTAFGYTF.

The V gene is TRBV10-3, the J gene TRBJ2-5; 7 bases align to TRBD1. V lost 6 bases to trimming and J lost 1 base; unmatched junction nucleotides: 5. Germline CDR1 reads ENHRY; CDR2 reads SYGVKD. The CDR3 runs to 14 residues. For the CDR3, the DNA is TGTGCCATCAGAGACCACAGGGGCCAAGAGACCCAGTACTTC. Its protein is CAIRDHRGQETQYF.

A note on this clonotype: This may be a read error: a much more frequent sequence differs by one nucleotide. V gene TRBV6-2 or TRBV6-3 combines with J gene TRBJ2-7; 7 bases fit TRBD1. Germline V gives CDR1 MNHEY, CDR2 SVGEGT. This CDR3 comprises 13 residues. Trimming removed 6 bases from V and 4 bases from J; junction bases left unmatched: 6. Written as DNA, the CDR3 is TGTGCCAGCAGCCTCGGACAGGATTACGAGCAGTACTTC. Translation: CASSLGQDYEQYF.

In its sample, this clonotype ranks as large (0.1 to 1%). The chain joins TRBV4-1 to TRBJ2-5; D unclear. Germline V gives CDR1 MGHRA, CDR2 YSYEKL. The CDR3 loop spans 13 amino acids. The V gene lost 4 bases and the J gene lost 3 bases, with 9 bases spanning the gap. The CDR3 here is CASSRRLEETQYF. CDR3 DNA sequence: TGCGCCAGCAGCCGACGACTGGAAGAGACCCAGTACTTC.

By sample fraction, this clonotype is hyperexpanded. The chain employs TRBV27 and TRBJ2-5; D is possibly TRBD2 (6 bases). Germline values: CDR1 MNHEY, CDR2 SMNVEV (reference sequence). V was trimmed by 2 bases and J by 6 bases, leaving 10 bases between them. The CDR3 extends over 13 amino acids. This CDR3 reads CASSLGGGKTQYF. In DNA form, the CDR3 reads TGTGCCAGCAGTTTAGGGGGAGGAAAGACCCAGTACTTC.

By share, this clonotype ranks as medium-sized. The chain couples TRBV18 to TRBJ1-3; no clear D. Per the germline V gene, CDR1 is KGHSH and CDR2 is LQKENI. Trimming pared 0 bases from V and 4 bases from J, leaving 4 bases between. The CDR3 contains 13 residues. Here the CDR3 reads CASSPPGGNTIYF. The CDR3 DNA sequence: TGTGCCAGCTCACCACCAGGAGGAAACACCATATATTTT.

J is TRBJ1-1 and V is TRBV12-3 or TRBV12-4; perhaps TRBD1 as D (5 bases). The CDR3 has 14 residues. Deletions cut 5 bases from V and 3 bases from J, with 13 bases between. The CDR3 DNA is TGTGCCAGCAGTATTCCGGGACTTCACACTGAAGCTTTCTTT. Translation: CASSIPGLHTEAFF.

This clonotype is classed as large (0.1 to 1%). The chain joins TRBV7-3 to TRBJ2-1; TRBD1 agrees at 8 bases. CDR3 size: 15 residues. Germline V gene lookup returns CDR1 SGHTA and CDR2 FQGTGA. The V gene end was trimmed by 3 bases and the J gene end by 6 bases; junction bases not matched to a gene: 7. Here the CDR3 DNA reads TGTGCCAGCAGCTTCGGGACAGGCCTTTCCAATGAGCAGTTCTTC. Its protein product is CASSFGTGLSNEQFF.

Sample share makes this clonotype medium-sized (0.01 to 0.1%). This chain joins TRBV6-1 and TRBJ2-1; the D gene could be TRBD1 or TRBD2 (5 bases each). The V end lost 1 base, the J end lost 4 bases, and 8 bases lay between the germline ends. Germline V CDR1 and CDR2: MNHNS, SASEGT. The CDR3 covers 14 residues. The CDR3 sequence: CASSEDEGYNEQFF. CDR3 nucleotides: TGTGCCAGCAGTGAAGATGAGGGGTACAATGAGCAGTTCTTC.